Listed below are T cell receptor beta chains from one sample, sequenced in a study of OX40 agonist ivuxolimab in advanced cancers. Here immunoSEQ multiplex PCR was the method, and the copy in TCRdb shows in-frame clones only, minus some. In the table there are approximately 80,000 clones, more than 85% of which are singletons. This specimen consisted of CD4+ or CD8+ T cells sorted from blood, obtained in a trial of the OX40 agonist ivuxolimab. The origin of the receptors is an adult with an advanced solid tumor such as melanoma, head and neck, liver or kidney cancer. Both conserved end residues are part of each CDR3. Fields, in order: clone size, V gene, J gene, D gene, CDR3 length, CDR3 protein, CDR3 DNA. The D gene is left open where the match is weak. Clone size is not always given. Where it is, it says once, few, many or a class for expanded clones.

abundance: .
v_gene: TRBV11-2
j_gene: TRBJ1-1
d_gene: .
len: 14
CDR3aa: CASSKGGADTEAFF
CDR3nt: TGTGCCAGCAGCAAGGGGGGCGCGGACACTGAAGCTTTCTTT

abundance: .
v_gene: TRBV29-1
j_gene: TRBJ2-1
d_gene: TRBD2
len: 14
CDR3aa: CSVGMTGGRNEQFF
CDR3nt: TGCAGCGTTGGTATGACGGGAGGGCGAAATGAGCAGTTCTTC

abundance: .
v_gene: TRBV27
j_gene: TRBJ2-3
d_gene: TRBD2
len: 14
CDR3aa: CASGLAASTDTQYF
CDR3nt: TGTGCCAGCGGACTAGCGGCGAGCACAGATACGCAGTATTTT

abundance: .
v_gene: TRBV18
j_gene: TRBJ2-5
d_gene: .
len: 13
CDR3aa: CASSPSNQETQYF
CDR3nt: TGTGCCAGCTCACCGTCGAACCAAGAGACCCAGTACTTC

abundance: .
v_gene: TRBV19
j_gene: TRBJ1-1
d_gene: .
len: 14
CDR3aa: CASTGLGGYTEAFF
CDR3nt: TGTGCCAGTACAGGGCTTGGGGGGTACACTGAAGCTTTCTTT

abundance: .
v_gene: TRBV11-3
j_gene: TRBJ2-2
d_gene: .
len: 16
CDR3aa: CASSPSGVTNTGELFF
CDR3nt: TGTGCCAGCAGCCCTTCCGGGGTGACGAACACCGGGGAGCTGTTTTTT

abundance: .
v_gene: TRBV13
j_gene: TRBJ2-7
d_gene: TRBD2
len: 16
CDR3aa: CASSLGGRGSSYEQYF
CDR3nt: TGTGCCAGCAGCTTAGGCGGGAGGGGGTCCTCCTACGAGCAGTACTTC

abundance: .
v_gene: TRBV23-1
j_gene: TRBJ2-5
d_gene: .
len: 15
CDR3aa: CASSQHGLGQETQYF
CDR3nt: TGCGCCAGCAGTCAACACGGACTGGGGCAAGAGACCCAGTACTTC

abundance: .
v_gene: TRBV28
j_gene: TRBJ2-3
d_gene: .
len: 16
CDR3aa: CASSSGAASSTDTQYF
CDR3nt: TGTGCCAGCAGTTCGGGAGCGGCTTCTAGCACAGATACGCAGTATTTT

abundance: .
v_gene: TRBV5-1
j_gene: TRBJ2-2
d_gene: .
len: 14
CDR3aa: CASSFRQDTGELFF
CDR3nt: TGCGCCAGCAGCTTTCGACAAGACACCGGGGAGCTGTTTTTT

abundance: .
v_gene: TRBV18
j_gene: TRBJ2-1
d_gene: TRBD2
len: 15
CDR3aa: CASSGTSGTYNEQFF
CDR3nt: TGTGCCAGCTCAGGGACTAGCGGGACCTACAATGAGCAGTTCTTC

abundance: .
v_gene: TRBV14
j_gene: TRBJ2-7
d_gene: .
len: 15
CDR3aa: CASSQTGTSSYEQYF
CDR3nt: TGTGCCAGCAGTCAAACCGGGACGTCGTCCTACGAGCAGTACTTC

abundance: .
v_gene: TRBV7-3
j_gene: TRBJ2-7
d_gene: TRBD1
len: 14
CDR3aa: CASSSRQGIYEQYF
CDR3nt: TGTGCCAGCAGCTCGAGACAGGGCATCTACGAGCAGTACTTC

abundance: .
v_gene: TRBV5-4
j_gene: TRBJ2-2
d_gene: .
len: 15
CDR3aa: CASSLGQVNTGELFF
CDR3nt: TGTGCCAGCAGCTTGGGACAAGTCAACACCGGGGAGCTGTTTTTT

abundance: .
v_gene: TRBV6-5
j_gene: TRBJ1-5
d_gene: .
len: 13
CDR3aa: CASSYSRGWPQHF
CDR3nt: TGTGCCAGCAGTTACTCGAGGGGGTGGCCCCAGCATTTT

abundance: .
v_gene: TRBV6-5
j_gene: TRBJ1-2
d_gene: .
len: 16
CDR3aa: CASSSTGNRWGYGYTF
CDR3nt: TGTGCCAGCAGTTCAACCGGGAACAGGTGGGGCTATGGCTACACCTTC

abundance: .
v_gene: TRBV19
j_gene: TRBJ2-7
d_gene: TRBD1
len: 14
CDR3aa: CASSMAGGGYEQYF
CDR3nt: TGTGCCAGTAGTATGGCAGGGGGTGGCTACGAGCAGTACTTC

abundance: once
v_gene: TRBV28
j_gene: TRBJ2-5
d_gene: TRBD2
len: 15
CDR3aa: CASSLPAGVWETQYF
CDR3nt: TGTGCCAGCAGTTTACCAGCGGGAGTTTGGGAGACCCAGTACTTC

abundance: .
v_gene: TRBV12-5
j_gene: TRBJ2-4
d_gene: .
len: 14
CDR3aa: CASGPDQAKNIQYF
CDR3nt: TGTGCTAGTGGCCCGGACCAGGCCAAAAACATTCAGTACTTC

abundance: .
v_gene: TRBV5-6
j_gene: TRBJ2-1
d_gene: TRBD1
len: 15
CDR3aa: CASSRDRPSYNEQFF
CDR3nt: TGTGCCAGCAGCCGGGACAGGCCCTCCTACAATGAGCAGTTCTTC

abundance: .
v_gene: TRBV7-9
j_gene: TRBJ2-7
d_gene: .
len: 14
CDR3aa: CASSLRADSYEQYF
CDR3nt: TGTGCCAGCAGCTTACGGGCAGACTCCTACGAGCAGTACTTC

abundance: .
v_gene: TRBV30
j_gene: TRBJ2-3
d_gene: .
len: 13
CDR3aa: CAWSRPGTDTQYF
CDR3nt: TGTGCCTGGAGTAGACCTGGGACAGATACGCAGTATTTT

abundance: once
v_gene: TRBV15
j_gene: TRBJ2-7
d_gene: TRBD1
len: 14
CDR3aa: CATSSRDRAYEQYF
CDR3nt: TGTGCCACCAGCAGCCGGGACAGGGCCTACGAGCAGTACTTC

abundance: .
v_gene: TRBV7-2
j_gene: TRBJ2-7
d_gene: .
len: 17
CDR3aa: CASSSSIIFSSSYEQYF
CDR3nt: TGTGCCAGCAGCTCTTCAATTATCTTTTCGAGCTCCTACGAGCAGTACTTC

abundance: .
v_gene: TRBV6-5
j_gene: TRBJ1-4
d_gene: .
len: 15
CDR3aa: CASSGWDQGNEKLFF
CDR3nt: TGTGCCAGCAGTGGATGGGACCAGGGAAATGAAAAACTGTTTTTT

abundance: .
v_gene: TRBV7-9
j_gene: TRBJ1-5
d_gene: .
len: 15
CDR3aa: CASSLAGTGNQPQHF
CDR3nt: TGTGCCAGCAGCTTAGCCGGGACGGGTAATCAGCCCCAGCATTTT

abundance: .
v_gene: TRBV6-1
j_gene: TRBJ1-5
d_gene: .
len: 13
CDR3aa: CASRPYSNQPQHF
CDR3nt: TGTGCCAGCAGACCTTATAGCAATCAGCCCCAGCATTTT

abundance: many
v_gene: TRBV5-6
j_gene: TRBJ2-1
d_gene: TRBD2
len: 15
CDR3aa: CASSPTSGRHNEQFF
CDR3nt: TGTGCCAGCAGCCCGACTAGCGGGAGGCACAATGAGCAGTTCTTC

abundance: .
v_gene: TRBV14
j_gene: TRBJ2-2
d_gene: TRBD2
len: 17
CDR3aa: CASSQRTSGRNTGELFF
CDR3nt: TGTGCCAGCAGCCAGAGGACTAGCGGGAGAAACACCGGGGAGCTGTTTTTT